These 25 T cell receptor beta chains came from one sample sequenced in a study of blood T cell repertoires in COVID-19 (dated by TCRdb to 2020 to 2021). Libraries came from the immunoSEQ multiplex PCR assay. TCRdb mirrors the immuneACCESS table, restricted to in-frame sequences. Some clones are absent from its copies; in checked studies, under half trace to an unresolved V gene, and the reason for the others is unknown. The sample yields a few hundred thousand clones; around four fifths were counted once. The ten largest clones take up 5% to 6.5% of the sample. The specimen sequenced was peripheral blood. The receptors here all came from a woman aged 55 to 70 who had recovered from COVID-19.

For this clone: This sample also contains other DNA sequences that code for the same CDR3. J is TRBJ1-2 and V is TRBV9; D gene unclear. CDR1 SGDLS and CDR2 YYNGEE come from the germline V gene. V was cut by 0 bases and J by 3 bases, with 12 bases left in between. The CDR3 is 15 residues long. The CDR3 DNA reads as TGTGCCAGCAGCGTAGGACTCTCGGTGGACTATGGCTACACCTTC. Residues: CASSVGLSVDYGYTF. The variable domain in full, completed from reference TRBV9 and TRBJ1-2, reads DSGVTQTPKHLITATGQRVTLRCSPRSGDLSVYWYQQSLDQGLQFLIQYYNGEERAKGNILERFSAQQFPDLHSELNLSSLELGDSALYFCASSVGLSVDYGYTFGSGTRLTVV.

This chain links TRBV2 with TRBJ2-2; no clear D. The germline CDR1 and CDR2 sequences are SNHLY and FYNNEI. Trimming stripped 3 bases from V and 3 bases from J, with 14 bases between. CDR3 length: 16 residues. For the CDR3, the DNA is TGTGCCAGCAGTGAGTACGTTGAGGCATACACCGGGGAGCTGTTTTTT. Translation: CASSEYVEAYTGELFF. The full variable domain, completed using reference TRBV2 and TRBJ2-2, is EPEVTQTPSHQVTQMGQEVILRCVPISNHLYFYWYRQILGQKVEFLVSFYNNEISEKSEIFDDQFSVERPDGSNFTLKIRSTKLEDSAMYFCASSEYVEAYTGELFFGEGSRLTVL.

Here the CDR3 reads CASSRRAGGHYVDSYNEQFF. The CDR3 coding sequence is TGCGCCAGCAGCCGTAGGGCGGGGGGCCACTACGTGGATTCCTACAATGAGCAGTTCTTC. This chain uses TRBV4-3 with TRBJ2-1, with 8 bases fitting TRBD2. The trim removed 4 bases at V and 1 base at J, leaving 18 bases unmatched. Germline V lookup: CDR1 LGHNA, CDR2 YSLEER. The CDR3 loop spans 20 amino acids.

This chain joins TRBV6-5 and TRBJ1-1; 7 bases align to TRBD1. Per germline, CDR1 MNHEY and CDR2 SVGAGI. CDR3 size: 15 residues. Losses at the gene ends were 7 bases for V and 0 bases for J; bases not matched to a gene: 8. CDR3 amino acids: CASKRDSALNTEAFF. CDR3 coding DNA: TGTGCCAGCAAACGGGACAGCGCTTTGAACACTGAAGCTTTCTTT.

The chain joins TRBV3-1 (or the pseudogene TRBV3-2) to TRBJ1-2, with D hard to call. The CDR3 totals 12 residues. Per germline, CDR1 LGHDT and CDR2 YNNKEL (reference sequence). Trimming cost V 3 bases and J 10 bases, with 12 bases left between them. The CDR3 protein is CASSQGAVTYTF. The DNA of the CDR3 is TGTGCCAGCAGCCAGGGTGCGGTAACCTACACCTTC.

The chain uses TRBV5-1 and TRBJ1-1; D not certain. Germline CDR1 is SGHRS and CDR2 is YFSETQ. Trimming shortened V by 0 bases and J by 3 bases, and 9 bases separated the two germline ends. This CDR3 has 14 residues. CDR3 sequence reads: CASSLEAADTEAFF. The CDR3 DNA reads as TGCGCCAGCAGCTTGGAAGCGGCAGACACTGAAGCTTTCTTT.

The V gene is TRBV6-1, the J gene TRBJ1-4; D is unresolved. Germline V CDR1 and CDR2: MNHNS, SASEGT. V lost 0 bases and J lost 3, with 8 bases in between. The length of the CDR3 is 15 residues. Here the CDR3 DNA reads TGTGCCAGCAGTGAAGCGCTGGGAGCTAATGAAAAACTGTTTTTT. Encoded protein: CASSEALGANEKLFF.

The chain couples TRBV25-1 to TRBJ1-1, with 12 bases matching TRBD1. The germline V gene has CDR1 MGHDK and CDR2 SYGVNS. This CDR3 is built from 14 residues. J lost 3 bases, V lost 6 bases, and 2 bases had no gene match. DNA for the CDR3: TGTGCCAGCAGCCGGGACAGGGGGCACACTGAAGCTTTCTTT. It translates to CASSRDRGHTEAFF.

This sequence joins TRBV30 and TRBJ2-7; 7 nucleotides agree with TRBD1. Germline CDR1 is GTSNPN and CDR2 is SVGIG (reference sequence). J gave up 7 bases and V 0 bases, and 9 bases lay outside the gene matches. This CDR3 is 14 amino acids long. In DNA form, the CDR3 reads TGTGCCTGGAGTGTATGGGACAGCTCGGGTGAGCAGTACTTC. Its protein is CAWSVWDSSGEQYF.

This CDR3 reads CASLRGGAEQFF. In DNA, the CDR3 is TGTGCCAGTCTGCGGGGGGGGGCCGAGCAGTTCTTC. The J gene is TRBJ2-1, the V gene TRBV12-3 or TRBV12-4; 9 positions match TRBD2. This CDR3 contains 12 residues. J gave up 10 bases and V 9 bases, and 7 bases lay outside the gene matches.

In its sample, this clone was seen a few times. The V and J genes are TRBV6-1 and TRBJ1-6; D not certain. Trimming stripped 3 bases from V and 8 bases from J, with 14 bases between. The CDR3 contains 15 residues. Germline CDR1 MNHNS, CDR2 SASEGT. The CDR3 spells CASSDQEGGHSPLHF. DNA for the CDR3: TGTGCCAGCAGTGACCAAGAGGGAGGTCATTCACCCCTCCACTTT.

This clone was seen many times. The chain joins TRBV30 to TRBJ2-3, with D perhaps TRBD1 (6 bases). There are 14 residues in the CDR3. Trimming removed 0 bases from V and 4 bases from J, with 11 bases in between. Looked up from germline, CDR1 is GTSNPN and CDR2 is SVGIG (reference sequence). CDR3: CAWSVLGAADTQYF. The CDR3 DNA follows: TGTGCCTGGAGTGTATTGGGGGCCGCAGATACGCAGTATTTT.

This clone was observed a few times. V is TRBV7-2 and J is TRBJ2-5, with D perhaps TRBD2 (6 bases). The germline V and J ends were trimmed by 3 bases and 5 bases, with 16 bases remaining between them. The CDR3 runs 15 residues. CDR1 SGHTA and CDR2 FQGNSA come from the germline V gene. In DNA form, the CDR3 reads TGTGCCAGCAGCTTGCCGGGAGCGCTCCGGGAGACCCAGTACTTC. Protein sequence: CASSLPGALRETQYF.

The chain is built from TRBV18 and TRBJ2-3; TRBD1 aligns across 9 bases. The CDR3 sequence is 14 residues long. V lost 3 bases to trimming and J lost 6 bases; unmatched junction nucleotides: 4. Germline values: CDR1 KGHSH, CDR2 LQKENI. CDR3 sequence reads: CASSPGQGFDTQYF. The CDR3 DNA reads TGTGCCAGCTCACCGGGACAGGGTTTTGATACGCAGTATTTT. Filled out from reference TRBV18 and TRBJ2-3, the complete variable domain reads NAGVMQNPRHLVRRRGQEARLRCSPMKGHSHVYWYRQLPEEGLKFMVYLQKENIIDESGMPKERFSAEFPKEGPSILRIQQVVRGDSAAYFCASSPGQGFDTQYFGPGTRLTVL.

This chain joins TRBV7-2 and TRBJ1-1; 7 bases are shared with TRBD1. The CDR3 has 17 residues. Trimming at V came to 1 base and at J to 0 bases, leaving 8 bases not matched to a gene. CDR1 is SGHTA and CDR2 is FQGNSA in the germline V gene. The CDR3 is CASSLVGTGAMNTEAFF. As DNA, the CDR3 is TGTGCCAGCAGCTTAGTTGGTACAGGGGCTATGAACACTGAAGCTTTCTTT.

The chain recombines TRBV18 with TRBJ2-3, with TRBD1 matching 10 bases. Germline V CDR1 and CDR2: KGHSH, LQKENI. The CDR3 totals 14 residues. The V and J ends lost 3 bases and 6 bases, in that order; junction bases with no gene match: 3. The CDR3 nucleotides are TGTGCCAGCTCACCCGACAGGGGGCCGGATACGCAGTATTTT. Translated, it gives CASSPDRGPDTQYF.

This clone was detected a few times. The J gene is TRBJ2-2, the V gene TRBV7-9; the D is unclear. Germline V gene sequence: CDR1 SEHNR, CDR2 FQNEAQ (reference sequence). CDR3 size: 14 residues. Trimming pared 2 bases from V and 5 bases from J, leaving 9 bases between. CDR3 bases: TGTGCCAGCAGCTTAATCGGGTGGACCGGGGAGCTGTTTTTT. Amino acids: CASSLIGWTGELFF.

This sequence joins TRBV7-3 and TRBJ2-3; 8 bases fit TRBD2. The J segment lost 9 bases and the V segment lost 5 bases, leaving 7 bases of the junction unmatched. This CDR3 is built from 13 residues. CDR1 and CDR2 (germline): SGHTA, FQGTGA. The CDR3 is CASSPGGGITQYF. The CDR3 coding sequence is TGTGCCAGCAGCCCCGGGGGGGGGATAACGCAGTATTTT. Based on the CDR3 plus reference TRBV7-3 and TRBJ2-3, the full variable domain is GAGVSQTPSNKVTEKGKYVELRCDPISGHTALYWYRQSLGQGPEFLIYFQGTGAADDSGLPNDRFFAVRPEGSVSTLKIQRTERGDSAVYLCASSPGGGITQYFGPGTRLTVL.

The rearrangement joins TRBV6-2 or TRBV6-3 to TRBJ1-5, with D perhaps TRBD1 (6 bases). From germline, CDR1 is MNHEY and CDR2 SVGEGT. Between the trimmed V and J ends, which lost 5 bases and 0 bases, there was a span of 8 bases. CDR3 size: 14 residues. The CDR3: CASSGQYSNQPQHF. The CDR3 region has the DNA TGTGCCAGCAGTGGACAGTATAGCAATCAGCCCCAGCATTTT.

The chain uses TRBV19 and TRBJ1-5, with 10 bases aligning to TRBD1. This CDR3 contains 15 residues. Germline CDR1 reads LNHDA; CDR2 reads SQIVND (reference sequence). Trimming removed 6 bases from V and 1 base from J; junction bases left unmatched: 3. The CDR3 loop is CASSRGQGSNQPQHF. The CDR3 DNA follows: TGTGCCAGTAGCCGGGGACAGGGGAGCAATCAGCCCCAGCATTTT.

This chain joins TRBV30 and TRBJ1-2; D perhaps matches TRBD1 (6 bases). The CDR3 is 13 residues long. Trimming pared 2 bases from V and 8 bases from J, leaving 15 bases between. Looked up from germline, CDR1 is GTSNPN and CDR2 is SVGIG (reference sequence). The CDR3 here is CAWSKDRMGGYTF. CDR3 sequence (DNA): TGTGCCTGGAGTAAAGACAGGATGGGGGGCTACACCTTC.

The chain is built from TRBV13 and TRBJ2-7; D perhaps matches TRBD1 (5 bases). V lost 2 bases and J lost 7, with 12 bases in between. The CDR3 contains 13 residues. Germline V gives CDR1 PRHDT, CDR2 FYEKMQ (reference sequence). DNA for the CDR3: TGTGCCAGCAGCTTAAGAAGGGGCCGAGAGCAGTACTTC. It translates to CASSLRRGREQYF.

V and J are TRBV10-3 and TRBJ1-2; the match to TRBD1 covers 7 bases. This CDR3 has 12 residues. V trimming: 5 bases; J trimming: 6 bases; junction bases outside the gene matches: 3. Germline CDR1 reads ENHRY; CDR2 reads SYGVKD. CDR3: CAISLRGDGYTF. In nucleotides, the CDR3 is TGTGCCATCAGTCTCAGGGGGGATGGCTACACCTTC.

The chain recombines TRBV9 with TRBJ1-3; TRBD1 matches at 12 bases. Per germline, CDR1 SGDLS and CDR2 YYNGEE. The trim removed 0 bases at V and 2 bases at J, leaving 6 bases unmatched. CDR3 length: 18 amino acids. The CDR3 spells CASSVGTGQGAAGNTIYF. As DNA, the CDR3 is TGTGCCAGCAGCGTAGGAACGGGACAGGGGGCGGCTGGAAACACCATATATTTT.

The chain uses TRBV7-2 and TRBJ1-5; 9 nucleotides match TRBD1. The CDR3 is 18 residues long. CDR1 and CDR2 (germline): SGHTA, FQGNSA. The trim removed 4 bases at V and 0 bases at J, leaving 10 bases unmatched. The CDR3 DNA follows: TGTGCCAGCAGCTCCCCTCAGCCGGGACAGGGTAGCAATCAGCCCCAGCATTTT. This translates into CASSSPQPGQGSNQPQHF.